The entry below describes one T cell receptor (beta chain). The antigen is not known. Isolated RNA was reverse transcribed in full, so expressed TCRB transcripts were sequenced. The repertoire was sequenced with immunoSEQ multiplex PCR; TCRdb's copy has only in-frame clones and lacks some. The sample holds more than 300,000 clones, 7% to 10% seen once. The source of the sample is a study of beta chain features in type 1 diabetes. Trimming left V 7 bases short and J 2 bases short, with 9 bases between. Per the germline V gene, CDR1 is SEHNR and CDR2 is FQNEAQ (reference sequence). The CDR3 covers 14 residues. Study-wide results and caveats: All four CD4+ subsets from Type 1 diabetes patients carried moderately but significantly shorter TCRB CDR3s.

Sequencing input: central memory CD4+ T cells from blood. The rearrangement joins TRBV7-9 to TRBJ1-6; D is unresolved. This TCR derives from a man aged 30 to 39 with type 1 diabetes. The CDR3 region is CASTPGTYNSPLHF. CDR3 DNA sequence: TGTGCCAGCACGCCCGGGACCTATAATTCACCCCTCCACTTT.